One and the same sample provided the 12 T cell receptor beta chains below, sequenced in a study of post-analysis software for immune sequencing data. General observations from the study: TRBV5-6, TRBV5-1 and TRBV20-1 were among several TRBV segments more frequent in patients than controls.

The TCR beta cDNA libraries contained unique molecular identifiers. Each CDR3 protein is one row after TCRdb ran MiXCR on the PCR reads. The sample comprises over 250,000 distinct CDR3 sequences, 35% to 45% of which are singletons, and around 4.8% rests with the top ten. These receptors have no identified antigens. The sample was blood. These receptors originate from a girl between 5 and 17 years old with multiple sclerosis.

V and J are TRBV6-5 and TRBJ1-4; 7 bases line up with TRBD1. Germline V gives CDR1 MNHEY, CDR2 SVGAGI. This CDR3 has 14 amino acids. V trimming: 0 bases; J trimming: 5 bases; junction bases outside the gene matches: 0. DNA of the CDR3: TGTGCCAGCAGTTACTCGGGACAGAATGAAAAACTGTTTTTT. As protein: CASSYSGQNEKLFF.

This clonotype occurred many times. The V call is TRBV29-1, the J call TRBJ1-1; D unclear. This CDR3 has 11 residues. Trimming removed 4 bases at V and 8 bases at J, with 11 bases between. CDR1 is SQVTM and CDR2 is ANQGSEA in the germline V gene. The CDR3 loop reads CSVVGAGEAFF. The CDR3 nucleotides read TGCAGCGTTGTTGGAGCCGGGGAAGCTTTCTTT.

The chain couples TRBV7-8 to TRBJ2-5; D is uncertain. The V gene lost 5 bases and the J gene lost 9 bases, with 13 bases spanning the gap. CDR1 SGHVS and CDR2 FQNEAQ come from the germline V gene. This CDR3 contains 12 residues. The CDR3 nucleotides are TGTGCCAGCAGCCCTGGGTCCGTGGCCCAGTACTTC. This translates into CASSPGSVAQYF. The variable domain in full, with the rest retrieved from reference TRBV7-8 and TRBJ2-5, is GAGVSQSPRYKVAKRGQDVALRCDPISGHVSLFWYQQALGQGPEFLTYFQNEAQLDKSGLPSDRFFAERPEGSVSTLKIQRTQQEDSAVYLCASSPGSVAQYFGPGTRLLVL.

J is TRBJ1-4 and V is TRBV20-1; D remains ambiguous. This CDR3 comprises 13 residues. Trimming took off 2 bases at V and 5 bases at J, with 9 bases between the two ends. Germline V gives CDR1 DFQATT, CDR2 SNEGSKA (reference sequence). CDR3 residues: CSARLPLNEKLFF. CDR3 sequence (DNA): TGCAGTGCTAGACTACCCTTAAATGAAAAACTGTTTTTT.

The chain links TRBV12-3 or TRBV12-4 to TRBJ2-3, with TRBD2 matching 7 bases. The CDR3 spans 13 residues. V was pared by 7 bases and J by 3 bases, with 4 bases of the junction left unmatched. The CDR3 region is CASIGRGTDTQYF. For the CDR3, the DNA is TGTGCCAGCATAGGGCGGGGGACAGATACGCAGTATTTT.

This clonotype was recorded many times. V is TRBV20-1 and J is TRBJ2-1, with TRBD2 matching 10 bases. Per germline, CDR1 DFQATT and CDR2 SNEGSKA (reference sequence). Germline trimming cut 3 bases from V and 9 bases from J; bases unmatched to any gene: 11. The CDR3 loop spans 15 amino acids. CDR3 bases: TGCAGTGCTAGCGGTCGAGCGGGAGGGCCCAGTGAGCAGTTCTTC. Protein product: CSASGRAGGPSEQFF.

This clonotype was counted ten times or more. This sequence joins TRBV15 and TRBJ1-5; D gene unclear. Trimming took 0 bases from V and 0 from J, leaving 6 bases between them. This CDR3 is 15 amino acids long. Germline values: CDR1 LNHNV, CDR2 YYDKDF (reference sequence). This CDR3 reads CATSRDPSSNQPQHF. The CDR3 coding sequence is TGTGCCACCAGCAGAGATCCGAGTAGCAATCAGCCCCAGCATTTT.

This clonotype was found a few times. V usage is TRBV13 and J usage is TRBJ2-3, with 10 nucleotides matching TRBD2. Trimming cost V 5 bases and J 4 bases; bases outside gene matches: 12. CDR3 length: 17 amino acids. In germline, CDR1 is PRHDT, CDR2 FYEKMQ (reference sequence). CDR3: CASSGPLAGVRADTQYF. CDR3 in DNA: TGTGCCAGCAGCGGCCCCCTAGCGGGAGTTCGGGCAGATACGCAGTATTTT. Full variable domain (missing parts from reference TRBV13 and TRBJ2-3): AAGVIQSPRHLIKEKRETATLKCYPIPRHDTVYWYQQGPGQDPQFLISFYEKMQSDKGSIPDRFSAQQFSDYHSELNMSSLELGDSALYFCASSGPLAGVRADTQYFGPGTRLTVL.

This chain uses TRBV19 with TRBJ1-1, with D maybe TRBD1 (6 bases). V lost 3 bases, J lost 4 bases, and 18 bases lay in between. The germline V gene encodes CDR1 LNHDA and CDR2 SQIVND (reference sequence). The CDR3 has 16 residues. The CDR3 DNA reads TGTGCCAGTAGTATCGGTGGGACAAAACCCCCCACTGAAGCTTTCTTT. Protein: CASSIGGTKPPTEAFF.

This clonotype was seen repeatedly, ten times or more. This rearrangement joins TRBV11-2 to TRBJ2-3, with a weak D call TRBD1 (5 bases). V lost 0 bases and J 8 bases, leaving 9 bases between the germline ends. The CDR3 extends over 13 amino acids. In germline, CDR1 is SGHAT, CDR2 FQNNGV. CDR3 nucleotides: TGTGCCAGCAGCTTAGAAGGGGCCGCTACGCAGTATTTT. It yields the protein CASSLEGAATQYF.

This sequence joins TRBV12-3 or TRBV12-4 and TRBJ1-1; D is ambiguous. CDR3 size: 13 residues. V lost 3 bases and J lost 0, with 5 bases in between. CDR3 sequence (DNA): TGTGCCAGCAGTTTCACGGTGAACACTGAAGCTTTCTTT. Translating gives CASSFTVNTEAFF.

This clonotype was found many times. The V gene is TRBV6-2 or TRBV6-3, the J gene TRBJ1-2, with 7 bases aligning to TRBD1. This CDR3 is built from 15 residues. The V gene's germline CDR1 is MNHEY and CDR2 SVGEGT. V lost 2 bases to trimming and J lost 3 bases; unmatched junction nucleotides: 6. The CDR3 sequence is CASSYPQGGHYGYTF. The CDR3 nucleotides read TGTGCCAGCAGTTACCCGCAGGGGGGACACTATGGCTACACCTTC.